This TCR beta chain was sequenced for a study of T cell changes during pregnancy in multiple sclerosis. Assay: immunoSEQ multiplex PCR; the TCRdb copy retains only in-frame clones and omits some. Found here are 60,000 to 65,000 clones, about nine tenths of them singletons; the top ten hold approximately 2.3%. This clone appeared a single time. Material: peripheral blood, obtained in the first trimester of pregnancy. The origin of this receptor is a female donor with multiple sclerosis, enrolled in a pregnancy study.

The DNA of the CDR3 is TGTGCCAGTAGTATTTACCCAACGGGACAGGAATACTATGGCTACACCTTC. Encoded protein: CASSIYPTGQEYYGYTF. The chain has TRBV19 and TRBJ1-2, with 8 bases that match TRBD1. Trimming removed 3 bases from V and 3 bases from J; junction bases left unmatched: 12. The CDR3 is 17 residues long. CDR1 is LNHDA, CDR2 SQIVND, per germline (reference sequence).